This T cell receptor (beta chain) originates from a study of cytomegalovirus exposure and HLA in healthy donors. Study findings and constraints: V- and J-gene trimming in TCR beta was tied to a missense DCLRE1C variant by an analysis performed later. In a later analysis, TCR association rates varied by HLA locus: DRB1 most, HLA-C fewest.

With 60 Vbeta and 13 Jbeta primers, the PCR was carried out. Sequencing was performed with immunoSEQ multiplex PCR; in TCRdb, only in-frame clones are kept and a portion is missing. The table records about 200,000 clones, 70% to 85% of them present only once. All donors participated as healthy donors of bone marrow. This clone has just a few counts. Its antigen is as yet unknown. This receptor was obtained from a girl aged 2-10 years in good health and CMV-seronegative. What was sequenced was PBMCs.

This CDR3 is CASSRDEHYEQYF. The DNA of the CDR3 is TGTGCCAGCTCGCGGGACGAACACTACGAGCAGTACTTC. The rearrangement uses TRBV6-6 and TRBJ2-7, with D perhaps matching TRBD2 (6 bases). In germline, CDR1 is MNHNY, CDR2 SVGAGI (reference sequence). The length of the CDR3 is 13 residues. Trimming removed 8 bases from V and 3 bases from J, with 14 bases in between.